The TCR beta chain under discussion was sequenced for a study of blood T cell repertoires in COVID-19. Study as a whole: COVID-19 samples, acute and convalescent, were from the United States, Italy and Spain. T cells, B-cell-depleted T cells, or PBMCs supplied cDNA or gDNA.

Patients in Seattle were enrolled during active infection, then followed longitudinally. The CDR3 loop spans 16 amino acids. Original processing methods: By means of reference gene primer amplification, nucleated cell counts were estimated. TCRdb's copy holds only in-frame clones and misses some; the assay was immunoSEQ multiplex PCR. D and trimming come from the DNA, and the V and J calls and clone size come from that table. This sample has about 500,000 clones, with 85% to 90% found just once. This clonotype originated in a man between 18 and 35 years old with COVID-19, enrolled during active disease. This chain links TRBV21-1 with TRBJ2-2; the table's D call, TRBD2, was not checked against the DNA. TRBV21-1 is a pseudogene segment. Material: peripheral blood. The chain's CDR3 is CASSGLRPGDTGELFF. For the CDR3, the DNA is TGTGCCAGCAGCGGCCTCCGGCCCGGGGACACCGGGGAGCTGTTTTTT.